Below, one T cell receptor (beta chain) is given with its context. As yet, its antigen is unknown. The data are from a study of T-cell memory formation after mild COVID-19. TCRdb re-called the 5' RACE reads through MiXCR, storing one row per CDR3 protein. Of some 490,000 distinct CDR3 sequences listed, 18% are singletons. CDR1 is SGDLS and CDR2 is YYNGEE in the germline V gene. This CDR3 region has 16 residues. V was pared by 3 bases and J by 7 bases, with 15 bases of the junction left unmatched. General study findings and limits: Among clones peaking at day 37 in the second wave, SARS-CoV-2 specificity remained unconfirmed.

The chain combines TRBV9 with TRBJ2-7, with TRBD2 identical over 8 bases. This clonotype was sampled from an adult woman who had mild COVID-19 (a few samples of this study predate the infection). Cell type and time point are not known. The sequencing input was PBMCs or a T cell subset sorted from them (not recorded which). CDR3 loop: CASSAGNTGGAFEQYF. The CDR3, as DNA: TGTGCCAGCAGCGCCGGGAATACCGGGGGGGCCTTTGAGCAGTACTTC.